A selection of T cell receptor beta chains follows, all from one sample in a study of T-cell reconstitution after alpha-beta-depleted transplantation in children. TCRdb redid the calling of the PCR reads with MiXCR, one entry per CDR3 protein. This table has about 980,000 distinct CDR3 sequences, roughly 29% appearing once. This specimen was PBMCs, mostly from graft donor cells, taken 360 days after TCRalphabeta/CD19-depleted stem cell transplant. The receptors stem from a boy less than two years old who had a stem cell transplant for SCID, so the T cells may come from the graft donor. Each CDR3 is given without its conserved first and last residue. The size of a clone is reported for some rows only, either as once, few or many, or as a class for expanded clones.

CDR3 length	clone size	V gene	J gene	CDR3 protein
14	.	TRBV5-5	TRBJ2-2	ASSPAFVANTGELF
12	many	TRBV9	TRBJ2-5	ASSGQQGRETQY
12	.	TRBV5-1	TRBJ2-7	ASSQKDLSYEQY
12	few	TRBV28	TRBJ2-5	ASSHRGGGETQY
14	few	TRBV10-3	TRBJ1-2	AISDPTGELNYGYT
14	few	TRBV20-1	TRBJ2-3	SASKGGTGKSDTQY
14	.	TRBV5-1	TRBJ2-7	ASSRAQAGMLYEQY
11	few	TRBV29-1	TRBJ2-1	SVETGGHNEQF
12	.	TRBV7-6	TRBJ2-2	ASAGGLGTGELF
15	.	TRBV20-1	TRBJ2-3	SARVVAGRTSTDTQY
16	.	TRBV15	TRBJ2-1	ATAGDNTGPHSYNEQF
12	.	TRBV12-3/TRBV12-4	TRBJ2-2	ASRGVANTGELF
12	.	TRBV5-5	TRBJ2-3	ASTARAMADTQY
16	.	TRBV7-8	TRBJ2-2	ASSLAQLAGGNTGELF
15	.	TRBV5-1	TRBJ2-5	ASSLDLAGGRRETQY
12	few	TRBV10-3	TRBJ2-7	AISIGQGSYEQY
13	few	TRBV3-1	TRBJ2-7	ASSQEQGTPYEQY
14	few	TRBV28	TRBJ1-1	ASRSRGQGTNTEAF
12	.	TRBV5-1	TRBJ1-1	ASSLAQGGTEAF
13	once	TRBV19	TRBJ1-6	ASSLKQGVNSPLH
12	.	TRBV7-9	TRBJ1-4	ASRKTGTWEKLF
10	few	TRBV19	TRBJ2-7	ANSGTAYEQY
9	few	TRBV10-3	TRBJ1-1	AGGTNTEAF
15	few	TRBV5-5	TRBJ2-7	ASSLALPGQGTYEQY
11	few	TRBV12-3/TRBV12-4	TRBJ2-5	ASSFPGPETQY
15	.	TRBV4-3	TRBJ2-1	ASSQGVAGAVYNEQF
14	.	TRBV11-1	TRBJ1-3	ASSFGQAFSGNTIY
13	.	TRBV11-2	TRBJ2-1	ASSWGLAAYNEQF
13	once	TRBV18	TRBJ2-3	ASSPLQALTDTQY
11	.	TRBV2	TRBJ2-4	ASRFLAKNIQY
14	few	TRBV4-1	TRBJ2-2	ASSQGAGRDTGELF
15	.	TRBV11-2	TRBJ2-3	ASSLDPRASRTDTQY
12	once	TRBV18	TRBJ2-7	ASSPEQESYEQY
12	.	TRBV27	TRBJ2-2	ASSFGAGDGELF
11	few	TRBV5-1	TRBJ1-2	ASSLSRIYGYT
12	.	TRBV7-9	TRBJ1-2	ASSLESGGYGYT
13	many	TRBV24-1	TRBJ2-2	ATSDLPMGTGELF
16	.	TRBV18	TRBJ2-5	ASSSTNLTPWGQETQY
14	.	TRBV2	TRBJ2-3	ASSHQQGLSTDTQY
12	.	TRBV12-3/TRBV12-4	TRBJ2-7	ASSPTSANYEQY
12	few	TRBV7-9	TRBJ2-7	ASSLGQGIDEQY
15	.	TRBV18	TRBJ2-2	ATKIPGTASNTGELF
12	.	TRBV20-1	TRBJ2-3	SAHSTIRADTQY
13	.	TRBV25-1	TRBJ2-1	ASSTPGTGYNEQF
12	.	TRBV12-3/TRBV12-4	TRBJ1-2	ASTKGRPGYGYT
16	few	TRBV4-1	TRBJ2-1	ASSQAQALAGGSNEQF
11	.	TRBV29-1	TRBJ2-7	SALFLRRHEQY
14	.	TRBV29-1	TRBJ2-5	SVDLWGQLYQETQY
11	many	TRBV29-1	TRBJ1-1	SVEDWKTPEAF
15	few	TRBV9	TRBJ2-3	ASSVVPLVPVTDTQY
14	.	TRBV20-1	TRBJ1-2	SARDRGAGANYGYT
14	few	TRBV20-1	TRBJ2-3	SAPRPSSGGADTQY
14	few	TRBV3-1	TRBJ2-1	ASRRLAGGTYNEQF
15	.	TRBV3-1	TRBJ2-1	ASRPTFRAGAGNEQF
13	.	TRBV11-2	TRBJ2-7	ASSLVGHQNYEQY